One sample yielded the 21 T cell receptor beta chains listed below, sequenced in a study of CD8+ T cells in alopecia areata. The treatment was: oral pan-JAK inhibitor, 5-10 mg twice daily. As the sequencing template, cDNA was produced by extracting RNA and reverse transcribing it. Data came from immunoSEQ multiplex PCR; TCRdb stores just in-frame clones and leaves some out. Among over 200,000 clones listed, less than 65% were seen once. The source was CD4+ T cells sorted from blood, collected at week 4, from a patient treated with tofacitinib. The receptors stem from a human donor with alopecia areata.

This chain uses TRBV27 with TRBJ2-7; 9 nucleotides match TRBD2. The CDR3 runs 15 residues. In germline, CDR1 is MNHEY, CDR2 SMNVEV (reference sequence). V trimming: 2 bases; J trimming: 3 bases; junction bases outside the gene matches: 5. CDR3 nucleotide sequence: TGTGCCAGCAGTTTAGGGCGGGGGGGCAGCTACGAGCAGTACTTC. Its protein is CASSLGRGGSYEQYF.

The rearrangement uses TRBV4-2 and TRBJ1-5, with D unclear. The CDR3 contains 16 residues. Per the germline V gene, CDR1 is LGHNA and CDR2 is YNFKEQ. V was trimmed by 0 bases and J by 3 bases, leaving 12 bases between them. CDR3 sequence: CASSQDRTQFNQPQHF. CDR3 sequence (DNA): TGTGCCAGCAGCCAAGATCGAACCCAGTTCAATCAGCCCCAGCATTTT.

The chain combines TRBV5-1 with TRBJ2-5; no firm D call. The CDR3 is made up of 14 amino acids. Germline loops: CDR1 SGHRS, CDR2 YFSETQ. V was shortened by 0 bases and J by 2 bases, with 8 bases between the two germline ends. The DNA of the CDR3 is TGCGCCAGCAGCTTGGGGCAGAGACAAGAGACCCAGTACTTC. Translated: CASSLGQRQETQYF.

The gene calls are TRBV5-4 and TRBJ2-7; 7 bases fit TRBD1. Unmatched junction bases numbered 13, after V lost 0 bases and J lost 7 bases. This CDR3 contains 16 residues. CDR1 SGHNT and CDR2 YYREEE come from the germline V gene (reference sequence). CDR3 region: CASSLANRGPLSEQYF. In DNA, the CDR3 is TGTGCCAGCAGCTTGGCCAACAGGGGTCCCCTTAGTGAGCAGTACTTC. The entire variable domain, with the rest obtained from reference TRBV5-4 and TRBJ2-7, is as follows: ETGVTQSPTHLIKTRGQQVTLRCSSQSGHNTVSWYQQALGQGPQFIFQYYREEENGRGNFPPRFSGLQFPNYSSELNVNALELDDSALYLCASSLANRGPLSEQYFGPGTRLTVT.

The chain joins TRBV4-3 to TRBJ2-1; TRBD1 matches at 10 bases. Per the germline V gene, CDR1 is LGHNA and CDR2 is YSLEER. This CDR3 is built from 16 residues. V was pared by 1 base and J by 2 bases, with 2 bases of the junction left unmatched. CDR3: CASSQGGQGTYNEQFF. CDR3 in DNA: TGCGCCAGCAGCCAAGGGGGACAGGGGACCTACAATGAGCAGTTCTTC.

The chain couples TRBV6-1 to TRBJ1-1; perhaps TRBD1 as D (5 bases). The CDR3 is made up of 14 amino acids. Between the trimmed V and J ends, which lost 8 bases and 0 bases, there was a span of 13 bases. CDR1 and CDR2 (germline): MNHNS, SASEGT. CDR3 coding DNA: TGTGCCAGCGAAGCGGGGACCATGAACACTGAAGCTTTCTTT. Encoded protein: CASEAGTMNTEAFF.

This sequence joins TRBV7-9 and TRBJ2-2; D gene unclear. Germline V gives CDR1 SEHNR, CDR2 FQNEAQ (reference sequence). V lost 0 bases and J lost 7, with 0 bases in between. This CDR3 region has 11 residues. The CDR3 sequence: CASSLAGELFF. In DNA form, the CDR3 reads TGTGCCAGCAGCTTAGCCGGGGAGCTGTTTTTT.

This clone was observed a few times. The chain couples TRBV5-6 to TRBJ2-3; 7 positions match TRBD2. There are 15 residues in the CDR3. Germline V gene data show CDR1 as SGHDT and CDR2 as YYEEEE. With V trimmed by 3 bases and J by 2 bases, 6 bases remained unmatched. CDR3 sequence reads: CASSWAGVTTDTQYF. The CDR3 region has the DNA TGTGCCAGCAGCTGGGCGGGGGTCACCACAGATACGCAGTATTTT.

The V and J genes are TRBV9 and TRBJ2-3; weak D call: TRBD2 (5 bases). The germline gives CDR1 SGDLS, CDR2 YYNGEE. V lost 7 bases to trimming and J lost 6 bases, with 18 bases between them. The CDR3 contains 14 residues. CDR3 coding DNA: TGTGCCAGCTGCGCATCTGGAGCGGCGGATACGCAGTATTTT. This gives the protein CASCASGAADTQYF.

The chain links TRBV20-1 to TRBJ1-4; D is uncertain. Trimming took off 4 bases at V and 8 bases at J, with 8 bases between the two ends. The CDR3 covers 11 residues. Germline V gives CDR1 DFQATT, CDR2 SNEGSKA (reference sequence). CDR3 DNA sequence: TGCAGTGCTAAGCGAGGGGAAAAACTGTTTTTT. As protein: CSAKRGEKLFF.

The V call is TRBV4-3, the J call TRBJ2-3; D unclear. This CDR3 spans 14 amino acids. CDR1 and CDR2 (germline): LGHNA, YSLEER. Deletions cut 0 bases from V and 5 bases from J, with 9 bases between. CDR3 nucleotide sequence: TGCGCCAGCAGCCAAGATCGTGACGGAGATACGCAGTATTTT. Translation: CASSQDRDGDTQYF.

DNA for the CDR3: TGTGCCAGCTCACCAAACGAGGGCGGCGAGCAGTACTTC. Protein sequence: CASSPNEGGEQYF. The chain joins TRBV18 to TRBJ2-7; weak D call: TRBD2 (5 bases). The CDR3 has 13 amino acids. The ends were cut back, 2 bases at V and 6 bases at J, with 11 bases in the middle. The V gene's germline CDR1 is KGHSH and CDR2 LQKENI.

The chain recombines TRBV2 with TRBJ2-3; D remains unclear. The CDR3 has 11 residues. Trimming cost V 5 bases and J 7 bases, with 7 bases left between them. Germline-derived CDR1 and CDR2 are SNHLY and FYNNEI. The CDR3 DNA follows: TGTGCCAGCAGTAGCAGTAATACGCAGTATTTT. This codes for CASSSSNTQYF. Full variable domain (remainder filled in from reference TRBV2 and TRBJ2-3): EPEVTQTPSHQVTQMGQEVILRCVPISNHLYFYWYRQILGQKVEFLVSFYNNEISEKSEIFDDQFSVERPDGSNFTLKIRSTKLEDSAMYFCASSSSNTQYFGPGTRLTVL.

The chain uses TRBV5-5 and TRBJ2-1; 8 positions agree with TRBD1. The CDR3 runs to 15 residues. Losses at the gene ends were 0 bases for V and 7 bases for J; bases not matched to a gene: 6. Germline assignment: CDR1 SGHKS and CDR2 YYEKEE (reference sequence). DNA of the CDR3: TGTGCCAGCAGCTTGGGACAGGGGACATTTAATGAGCAGTTCTTC. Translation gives CASSLGQGTFNEQFF. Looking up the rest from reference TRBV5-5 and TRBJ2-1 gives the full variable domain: DAGVTQSPTHLIKTRGQQVTLRCSPISGHKSVSWYQQVLGQGPQFIFQYYEKEERGRGNFPDRFSARQFPNYSSELNVNALLLGDSALYLCASSLGQGTFNEQFFGPGTRLTVL.

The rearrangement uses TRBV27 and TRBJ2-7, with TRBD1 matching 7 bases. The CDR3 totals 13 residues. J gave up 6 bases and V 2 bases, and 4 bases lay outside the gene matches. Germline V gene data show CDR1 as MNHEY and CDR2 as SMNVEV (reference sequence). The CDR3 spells CASSLGSGGEQYF. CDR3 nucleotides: TGTGCCAGCAGTTTAGGATCAGGGGGCGAGCAGTACTTC.

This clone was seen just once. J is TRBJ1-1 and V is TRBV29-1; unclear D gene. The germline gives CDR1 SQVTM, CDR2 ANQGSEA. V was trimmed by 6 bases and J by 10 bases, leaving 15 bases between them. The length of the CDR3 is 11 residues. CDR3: CSVRGRLGAFF. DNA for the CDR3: TGCAGCGTCCGGGGTCGACTGGGAGCTTTCTTT.

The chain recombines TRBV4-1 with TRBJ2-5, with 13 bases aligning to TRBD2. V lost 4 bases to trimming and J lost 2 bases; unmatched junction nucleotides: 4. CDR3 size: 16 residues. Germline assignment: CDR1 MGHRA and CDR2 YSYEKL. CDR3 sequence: CASSRRGLAGQETQYF. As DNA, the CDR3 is TGCGCCAGCAGCCGCAGGGGACTAGCGGGGCAAGAGACCCAGTACTTC.

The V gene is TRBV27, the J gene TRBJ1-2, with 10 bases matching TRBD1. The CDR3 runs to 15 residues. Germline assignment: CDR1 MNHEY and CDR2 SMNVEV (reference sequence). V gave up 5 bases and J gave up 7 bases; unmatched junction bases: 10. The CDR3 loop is CASSAPGTGVVGYTF. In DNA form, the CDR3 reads TGTGCCAGCAGTGCACCCGGGACAGGGGTGGTTGGCTACACCTTC.

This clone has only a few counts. The DNA of the CDR3 is TGTGCCAGCAGTTCGCGGGGGGAGACCCAGTACTTC. It specifies CASSSRGETQYF. V usage is TRBV25-1 and J usage is TRBJ2-5; 7 nucleotides agree with TRBD2. The J segment lost 5 bases and the V segment lost 5 bases, leaving 2 bases of the junction unmatched. This CDR3 spans 12 amino acids. Germline V gene sequence: CDR1 MGHDK, CDR2 SYGVNS.

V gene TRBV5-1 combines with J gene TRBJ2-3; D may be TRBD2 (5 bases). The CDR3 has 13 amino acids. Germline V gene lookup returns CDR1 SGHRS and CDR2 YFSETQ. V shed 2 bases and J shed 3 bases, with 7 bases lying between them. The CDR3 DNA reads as TGCGCCAGCAGCTTACTAGTAACAGATACGCAGTATTTT. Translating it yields CASSLLVTDTQYF.

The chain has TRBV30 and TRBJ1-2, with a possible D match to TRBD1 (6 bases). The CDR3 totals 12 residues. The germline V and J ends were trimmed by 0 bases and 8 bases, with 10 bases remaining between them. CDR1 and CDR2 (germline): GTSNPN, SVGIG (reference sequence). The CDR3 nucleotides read TGTGCCTGGAGTGTAACAGGGCCCGGCTACACCTTC. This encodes CAWSVTGPGYTF.